The T cell receptor beta chain under discussion was sequenced for a study of shared clonotypes between healthy human individuals. Study-wide background: In total, the donors were a couple of women and a few men aged 18 to 49.

CDR3 length: 13 residues. Germline CDR1 is MNHNS and CDR2 is SASEGT. With 6 bases clipped from V and 6 bases from J, the junction kept 6 bases outside the gene matches. Several immunoSEQ plates received, in even portions, the genomic DNA of each subset. Here immunoSEQ multiplex PCR was the method, and the copy in TCRdb shows in-frame clones only, minus some. This table has some 2,400,000 clones, approximately 96% appearing once. Comments on this clone: What it recognizes is unknown.

The study's findings and limits: In general, naive subsets displayed greater estimated richness than memory subsets did. Sorted-subset samples were not fully sequenced, rarefaction indicated.

The sample taken for sequencing was naive CD4+ T cells sorted from blood. Subset reported: CD45RA+ positively selected. The chain employs TRBV6-1 and TRBJ2-7, with 9 bases fitting TRBD2. This clonotype was sampled from a man between 18 and 35 years old in good health. The chain's CDR3 is CASSLEAGGEQYF. The CDR3 region has the DNA TGTGCCAGCAGCCTGGAAGCGGGAGGCGAGCAGTACTTC.